Below, 19 T cell receptor beta chains from the same sample are listed, as sequenced in a study of STAT3 mutations in large granular lymphocyte leukemia. No antigen has been assigned to these receptors. Assay used: immunoSEQ multiplex PCR; TCRdb lists only in-frame clones, some missing. The data show tens of thousands of clones, 70% to 90% seen once. Findings and caveats of the study: In T-cell large granular lymphocyte leukemia, about half of patients showed multiple immunodominant subclonotypes.

Sequenced material: peripheral blood mononuclear cells. The receptors were gathered from a man aged 55-75 years with T-cell large granular lymphocyte leukemia. Some clones in this sample may be carry-over from other donors' samples.

The chain uses TRBV19 and TRBJ1-6, with D unresolved. CDR1 LNHDA and CDR2 SQIVND come from the germline V gene (reference sequence). The CDR3 runs to 13 residues. V lost 7 bases to trimming and J lost 7 bases, with 11 bases between them. The CDR3 loop reads CASKGSGNSPLHF. The DNA for the CDR3 is TGTGCCAGTAAGGGCAGTGGGAATTCACCCCTCCACTTT.

The chain has TRBV4-1 and TRBJ1-4, with D maybe TRBD1 (5 bases). The ends were cut back, 7 bases at V and 8 bases at J, with 11 bases in the middle. From germline, CDR1 is MGHRA and CDR2 YSYEKL. CDR3 size: 12 residues. CDR3 nucleotide sequence: TGCGCCAGCAATATCGGGGCGGAAAAACTGTTTTTT. This codes for CASNIGAEKLFF.

V is TRBV30 and J is TRBJ2-7; D call uncertain. CDR1 is GTSNPN, CDR2 SVGIG, per germline (reference sequence). V dropped 2 bases and J dropped 2 bases, with 10 bases sitting between them. This CDR3 is 13 amino acids long. CDR3 sequence reads: CAWSRRRTYEQYF. The CDR3 DNA follows: TGTGCCTGGAGTCGAAGACGGACCTACGAGCAGTACTTC.

This rearrangement joins TRBV29-1 to TRBJ2-7; tentatively, D is TRBD1 (6 bases). CDR1 SQVTM and CDR2 ANQGSEA come from the germline V gene. The CDR3 has 11 residues. V lost 6 bases to trimming and J lost 10 bases, with 16 bases between them. CDR3 protein: CSVADSGGQYF. DNA of the CDR3: TGCAGCGTGGCCGACAGTGGGGGCCAGTACTTC.

V usage is TRBV6-5 and J usage is TRBJ2-1; D is ambiguous. V dropped 0 bases and J dropped 10 bases, with 10 bases sitting between them. Looked up from germline, CDR1 is MNHEY and CDR2 is SVGAGI. This CDR3 region has 13 residues. The CDR3 sequence is CASSYSSGQEQFF. In DNA, the CDR3 is TGTGCCAGCAGTTACTCGTCCGGTCAGGAGCAGTTCTTC.

V and J are TRBV7-9 and TRBJ2-7, with 7 bases lining up with TRBD1. This CDR3 region has 12 residues. CDR1 is SEHNR and CDR2 is FQNEAQ in the germline V gene (reference sequence). J was trimmed by 9 bases and V by 3 bases; bases with no gene match: 5. The CDR3, as DNA: TGTGCCAGCAGCTTTAGACAGGGTGGGCAGTACTTC. It codes for CASSFRQGGQYF. The whole variable domain, filled in from reference TRBV7-9 and TRBJ2-7, reads DTGVSQNPRHKITKRGQNVTFRCDPISEHNRLYWYRQTLGQGPEFLTYFQNEAQLEKSRLLSDRFSAERPKGSFSTLEIQRTEQGDSAMYLCASSFRQGGQYFGPGTRLTVT.

The chain couples TRBV28 to TRBJ2-3; TRBD2 aligns across 14 bases. The CDR3 length is 15 residues. J lost 4 bases, V lost 6 bases, and 3 bases had no gene match. Germline V lookup: CDR1 MDHEN, CDR2 SYDVKM. The CDR3 coding sequence is TGTGCCAGCAGAAGGACTAGCGGGAGGTCAGATACGCAGTATTTT. Protein: CASRRTSGRSDTQYF.

V and J are TRBV9 and TRBJ2-7, with D perhaps TRBD1 (5 bases). The CDR3 runs to 14 residues. V was shortened by 2 bases and J by 1 base, with 10 bases between the two germline ends. The germline gives CDR1 SGDLS, CDR2 YYNGEE. CDR3 protein: CASSVRQGSYEQYF. The CDR3, as DNA: TGTGCCAGCAGCGTGAGGCAGGGATCCTACGAGCAGTACTTC.

The chain has TRBV6-6 and TRBJ2-7; 9 bases are a match to TRBD1. The length of the CDR3 is 14 residues. Per the germline V gene, CDR1 is MNHNY and CDR2 is SVGAGI (reference sequence). Germline trimming cut 2 bases from V and 6 bases from J; bases unmatched to any gene: 5. CDR3 nucleotide sequence: TGTGCCAGCAGTTACGGGACAGGGATGGGCGAGCAGTACTTC. This translates into CASSYGTGMGEQYF.

The rearrangement joins TRBV5-1 to TRBJ2-5, with 8 bases that match TRBD2. The CDR3 is made up of 17 amino acids. Germline V lookup: CDR1 SGHRS, CDR2 YFSETQ. The ends lost 0 bases at V and 5 bases at J; junction bases unmatched: 12. The CDR3 region has the DNA TGCGCCAGCAGCTTGGCCTCGACTAGCGCCAACACGGAGACCCAGTACTTC. It specifies CASSLASTSANTETQYF.

The chain joins TRBV29-1 to TRBJ1-1; D gene unclear. Trimming shortened V by 1 base and J by 0 bases, and 6 bases separated the two germline ends. Germline values: CDR1 SQVTM, CDR2 ANQGSEA. The CDR3 contains 13 residues. The CDR3 protein is CSVEAAMNTEAFF. The CDR3, as DNA: TGCAGCGTTGAAGCAGCCATGAACACTGAAGCTTTCTTT.

The chain recombines TRBV5-1 with TRBJ1-3, with 10 bases lining up with TRBD1. The trim removed 4 bases at V and 4 bases at J, leaving 5 bases unmatched. The germline V gene encodes CDR1 SGHRS and CDR2 YFSETQ. The CDR3 has 15 residues. The DNA of the CDR3 is TGCGCCAGCAGCAACGACAGGGGGCCAGGAAACACCATATATTTT. Amino acid sequence: CASSNDRGPGNTIYF.

The gene calls are TRBV28 and TRBJ1-4; 7 nucleotides match TRBD1. The J segment lost 8 bases and the V segment lost 8 bases, leaving 14 bases of the junction unmatched. The CDR3 sequence is 15 residues long. The germline V gene encodes CDR1 MDHEN and CDR2 SYDVKM. The DNA for the CDR3 is TGTGCCAGCGGCCAAGGGGGCAGGTGGGGGGAAAAACTGTTTTTT. It specifies CASGQGGRWGEKLFF.

The V and J genes are TRBV29-1 and TRBJ2-1; the match to TRBD2 covers 7 bases. Germline trimming cut 4 bases from V and 0 bases from J; bases unmatched to any gene: 3. The CDR3 loop spans 14 amino acids. Looked up from germline, CDR1 is SQVTM and CDR2 is ANQGSEA. The CDR3 reads CSVGGGSSYNEQFF. CDR3 nucleotides: TGCAGCGTTGGGGGCGGGAGCTCCTACAATGAGCAGTTCTTC.

About this clone: Other DNA sequences in the sample encode the same CDR3. The chain has TRBV7-9 and TRBJ2-7; D is undetermined. The ends were cut back, 2 bases at V and 5 bases at J, with 4 bases in the middle. The CDR3 has 11 residues. Germline values: CDR1 SEHNR, CDR2 FQNEAQ (reference sequence). In DNA form, the CDR3 reads TGTGCCAGCAGCTTACTGGACGAGCAGTACTTC. Its translation: CASSLLDEQYF.

The chain couples TRBV30 to TRBJ2-3, with 10 bases matching TRBD2. V shed 1 base, J shed 6 bases, and the junction held 7 bases outside the gene matches. Germline V gives CDR1 GTSNPN, CDR2 SVGIG (reference sequence). The CDR3 runs to 15 residues. CDR3 sequence (DNA): TGTGCCTGGAGTGCAGCGGGAGGGCCCTTTGATACGCAGTATTTT. As protein: CAWSAAGGPFDTQYF.

The chain carries TRBV6-1 and TRBJ2-7; D not certain. The CDR3 has 14 residues. V lost 5 bases and J 9 bases, leaving 20 bases between the germline ends. Germline assignment: CDR1 MNHNS and CDR2 SASEGT. The CDR3 sequence: CASSTGFTSPGQYF. The CDR3 coding sequence is TGTGCCAGCAGTACGGGCTTCACGTCCCCGGGGCAGTACTTC.

The V and J genes are TRBV5-4 and TRBJ2-5; TRBD1 matches at 7 bases. Germline V lookup: CDR1 SGHNT, CDR2 YYREEE (reference sequence). V shed 0 bases, J shed 1 base, and the junction held 3 bases outside the gene matches. CDR3 length: 15 residues. Here the CDR3 DNA reads TGTGCCAGCAGCTTGGGGGACAGACCCCAAGAGACCCAGTACTTC. Its translation: CASSLGDRPQETQYF.

The CDR3 is CASSQDLNEQFF. The CDR3 DNA follows: TGTGCCAGCTCACAGGACCTCAATGAGCAGTTCTTC. The genes are TRBV18 and TRBJ2-1; D ambiguous. Trimming pared 4 bases from V and 6 bases from J, leaving 7 bases between. CDR3 length equals 12 residues. Germline V gives CDR1 KGHSH, CDR2 LQKENI.